This TCR beta chain was obtained from a study of T cell responses to AZD1222 COVID-19 vaccine. Notes on the study in general: Clonal diversity may have been underestimated in mostly white British donors. The breadth and depth of Spike-specific TCRs increased once two AZD1222 doses had been given. Variant regions that are unmutated are reportedly the target of nearly half of spike-specific TCRs.

The CDR3 contains 15 residues. Germline V gene lookup returns CDR1 LGHNA and CDR2 YNFKEQ. V lost 0 bases to trimming and J lost 1 base, with 9 bases between them. Investigators merged groups given second doses at roughly 4 or roughly 12 weeks. Points on this clone: Its cognate antigen is unknown.

Libraries were prepared by immunoSEQ multiplex PCR; TCRdb keeps only in-frame clonotypes and omits some of them. The sample carries approximately 88,000 clones, around nine tenths recorded once. The chain is built from TRBV4-2 and TRBJ1-1; tentatively, D is TRBD1 (6 bases). The origin of this receptor is an adult who received the AZD1222 COVID-19 vaccine. The material was peripheral blood, obtained 28 days after the second AZD1222 dose. The CDR3 region is CASSQDQGKNTEAFF. In DNA form, the CDR3 reads TGTGCCAGCAGCCAAGATCAGGGGAAGAACACTGAAGCTTTCTTT.